These T cell receptor beta chains were read from a single sample in a study of cytomegalovirus exposure and HLA in healthy donors. Here immunoSEQ multiplex PCR was the method, and the copy in TCRdb shows in-frame clones only, minus some. The sample records around 50,000 clones, roughly 80% being singletons. Sequenced sample: PBMCs. The receptor source for this set is a man between 35 and 55 years old in good health and CMV-seronegative. Both conserved end residues are part of each CDR3.

V: TRBV6-6
CDR3: CASSKDLLTNTGELFF

V: TRBV28
CDR3: CASSQLSGGGTSTDTQYF

V: TRBV5-4
CDR3: CASSPATEPGELFF

V: TRBV11-3
CDR3: CASSSRTGGHTDTQYF

V: TRBV30
CDR3: CARGRETQYF

V: TRBV9
CDR3: CASSVTGEVIGELFF

V: TRBV11-2
CDR3: CASSRGPTGELFF

V: TRBV13
CDR3: CASTISGVGTNEKLFF

V: TRBV11-2
CDR3: CASSLYRGGSYEQYF

V: TRBV4-3
CDR3: CASSQGTHQETQYF

V: TRBV6-4
CDR3: CASSDSGLGSYNEQFF

V: TRBV7-9
CDR3: CASSPGQNTGELFF

V: TRBV10-1
CDR3: CASSESGGPAGEQFF

V: TRBV18
CDR3: CASSPQRGAYNEQFF

V: TRBV5-4
CDR3: CASSLRGGGNEKLFF

V: TRBV7-9
CDR3: CASSRQATNEKLFF

V: TRBV15
CDR3: CATSRDSTGGAAHEQYF

V: TRBV4-3
CDR3: CASSPTTGQMVVGYTF

V: TRBV4-3
CDR3: CASSQEGTGTYGYTF

V: TRBV7-9
CDR3: CASSPLAVSTDTQYF